These 16 T cell receptor beta chains originate from one sample sequenced in a study of blood T cell repertoires in COVID-19. Data came from immunoSEQ multiplex PCR; TCRdb stores just in-frame clones and leaves some out. Altogether hundreds of thousands of clones are present, 89% being singletons, with the ten largest covering 9.5%. The sample taken for sequencing was PBMCs or T cells enriched from blood (not recorded which). These receptors came from a woman in her thirties or forties who had recovered from COVID-19.

This clone appeared a single time. V usage is TRBV5-5 and J usage is TRBJ1-2, with D maybe TRBD1 (6 bases). The ends were cut back, 1 base at V and 14 bases at J, with 18 bases in the middle. The CDR3 consists of 13 residues. CDR1 is SGHKS, CDR2 YYEKEE, per germline (reference sequence). CDR3 protein: CASSLSDRILGTF. In nucleotides, the CDR3 is TGTGCCAGCAGCTTGAGTGACAGGATTTTAGGGACCTTC. Full variable domain (missing parts from reference TRBV5-5 and TRBJ1-2): DAGVTQSPTHLIKTRGQQVTLRCSPISGHKSVSWYQQVLGQGPQFIFQYYEKEERGRGNFPDRFSARQFPNYSSELNVNALLLGDSALYLCASSLSDRILGTFGSGTRLTVV.

The rearrangement links TRBV5-4 to TRBJ1-1; D is perhaps TRBD1 (5 bases). This CDR3 is built from 15 residues. Trimming cost V 3 bases and J 0 bases, with 12 bases left between them. The germline V gene has CDR1 SGHNT and CDR2 YYREEE (reference sequence). The CDR3 protein is CASSSAGALNTEAFF. DNA of the CDR3: TGTGCCAGCAGCTCGGCTGGGGCTTTGAACACTGAAGCTTTCTTT.

The chain couples TRBV12-5 to TRBJ2-2; possibly TRBD1 for D (6 bases). The length of the CDR3 is 14 residues. The V and J ends lost 9 bases and 4 bases respectively, with 15 bases between them. From germline, CDR1 is LGHNT and CDR2 FRNRAP. The CDR3 nucleotides are TGTGCTAGCCAACAGGGCTATAGCACCGGGGAGCTGTTTTTT. It specifies CASQQGYSTGELFF.

This chain uses TRBV28 with TRBJ2-1, with TRBD1 matching over 8 bases. The length of the CDR3 is 16 residues. The V segment lost 6 bases and the J segment 1 base; nucleotides outside the gene matches: 8. Germline values: CDR1 MDHEN, CDR2 SYDVKM. Here the CDR3 DNA reads TGTGCCAGCAGAGTGACAGGGGTATTGTCCTACAATGAGCAGTTCTTC. It specifies CASRVTGVLSYNEQFF.

V and J are TRBV6-5 and TRBJ2-2; 10 bases are shared with TRBD1. V was pared by 4 bases and J by 5 bases, with 4 bases of the junction left unmatched. The CDR3 extends over 15 amino acids. CDR1 MNHEY and CDR2 SVGAGI come from the germline V gene. In nucleotides, the CDR3 is TGTGCCAGCAGTTGGGGGGACAGGGGTACCGGGGAGCTGTTTTTT. Its translation: CASSWGDRGTGELFF.

This clone appeared once. The chain recombines TRBV11-2 with TRBJ2-3; 9 nucleotides align to TRBD2. The germline V gene encodes CDR1 SGHAT and CDR2 FQNNGV. V dropped 2 bases and J dropped 4; count of bases not matched to a gene: 4. The CDR3 sequence is 15 residues long. CDR3 sequence reads: CASSLSRTSADTQYF. For the CDR3, the DNA is TGTGCCAGCAGCTTATCTCGGACTAGCGCAGATACGCAGTATTTT.

V gene TRBV5-1 combines with J gene TRBJ2-5, with TRBD2 identical over 12 bases. The germline gives CDR1 SGHRS, CDR2 YFSETQ. This CDR3 contains 17 residues. V gave up 1 base and J gave up 2 bases; unmatched junction bases: 6. As DNA, the CDR3 is TGCGCCAGCAGCTTGAAGCTAGCGGGGGGGACGCAAGAGACCCAGTACTTC. Protein: CASSLKLAGGTQETQYF.

The CDR3 sequence is CASSRVAETQYF. DNA for the CDR3: TGTGCCAGCTCACGAGTTGCAGAGACCCAGTACTTC. The chain is built from TRBV18 and TRBJ2-5; the D is unclear. The V end was cut by 4 bases, the J end by 4 bases, with 7 bases between. The CDR3 extends over 12 amino acids. CDR1 is KGHSH and CDR2 is LQKENI in the germline V gene.

The chain employs TRBV29-1 and TRBJ2-1; the match to TRBD2 covers 7 bases. Losses at the gene ends were 8 bases for V and 3 bases for J; bases not matched to a gene: 7. Germline CDR1 and CDR2: SQVTM and ANQGSEA. This CDR3 comprises 13 residues. CDR3 DNA: TGCAGCACCGGCGGCGGGGGCTACAATGAGCAGTTCTTC. It yields the protein CSTGGGGYNEQFF.

The chain combines TRBV7-2 with TRBJ1-1; no firm D call. Trimming cost V 5 bases and J 0 bases, with 13 bases left between them. CDR3 size: 15 residues. Germline CDR1 is SGHTA and CDR2 is FQGNSA. This CDR3 reads CASSPPGSVNTEAFF. CDR3 sequence (DNA): TGTGCCAGCAGCCCCCCTGGGAGCGTGAACACTGAAGCTTTCTTT.

The genes are TRBV19 and TRBJ2-7; possible D gene TRBD1, 6 bases. The V gene's germline CDR1 is LNHDA and CDR2 SQIVND (reference sequence). There are 13 residues in the CDR3. The germline V and J ends were trimmed by 9 bases and 3 bases, with 15 bases remaining between them. CDR3 protein: CASSTGNNYEQYF. The CDR3, as DNA: TGTGCCAGCTCGACAGGTAATAACTACGAGCAGTACTTC.

V gene TRBV25-1 combines with J gene TRBJ1-2; 11 bases line up with TRBD1. CDR1 and CDR2 from the germline V gene are MGHDK and SYGVNS. The CDR3 is 12 residues long. The V and J ends lost 8 bases and 9 bases, in that order; junction bases with no gene match: 5. The CDR3 coding sequence is TGTGCCAGCGGGACAGGGGGGGGTAGCTACACCTTC. This codes for CASGTGGGSYTF.

The V and J genes are TRBV23-1 and TRBJ1-2; TRBD1 agrees at 10 bases. TRBV23-1 qualifies as an ORF whose function is uncertain. CDR3 length: 15 amino acids. After removal of 1 base from V and 6 bases from J, the junction contained 5 bases not matched to a gene. This CDR3 reads CASSQFTGTGDGYTF. The CDR3, as DNA: TGCGCCAGCAGTCAATTTACCGGGACAGGGGATGGCTACACCTTC.

Only one count was recorded for this clone. The genes are TRBV7-3 and TRBJ1-2, with 8 bases that match TRBD1. Germline loops: CDR1 SGHTA, CDR2 FQGTGA. After removal of 5 bases from V and 2 bases from J, the junction contained 7 bases not matched to a gene. This CDR3 has 15 residues. The CDR3 region is CASSPTGATNYGYTF. CDR3 nucleotide sequence: TGTGCCAGCAGCCCGACAGGGGCGACCAACTATGGCTACACCTTC. Drawing the rest from reference TRBV7-3 and TRBJ1-2, the complete variable domain is GAGVSQTPSNKVTEKGKYVELRCDPISGHTALYWYRQSLGQGPEFLIYFQGTGAADDSGLPNDRFFAVRPEGSVSTLKIQRTERGDSAVYLCASSPTGATNYGYTFGSGTRLTVV.

The chain is built from TRBV28 and TRBJ2-7, with 13 bases matching TRBD2. The CDR3 runs 14 residues. Per the germline V gene, CDR1 is MDHEN and CDR2 is SYDVKM. Trimming took 8 bases from V and 3 from J; bases not matched to a gene: 4. For the CDR3, the DNA is TGTGCCAGCGTCGGACTAGCGGGGGACTACGAGCAGTACTTC. Residues: CASVGLAGDYEQYF.

V usage is TRBV7-3 and J usage is TRBJ2-2; D is unresolved. This CDR3 is 14 amino acids long. Germline V gives CDR1 SGHTA, CDR2 FQGTGA. Trimming removed 5 bases from V and 2 bases from J, with 9 bases in between. CDR3 sequence reads: CASSPLFNTGELFF. CDR3 nucleotides: TGTGCCAGCAGCCCACTCTTTAACACCGGGGAGCTGTTTTTT.